These 14 T cell receptor beta chains originate from one sample sequenced in a study of T cell changes during pregnancy in multiple sclerosis. Profiling relied on immunoSEQ multiplex PCR, and the TCRdb table lists in-frame clones only, not all of them. In the table there are some 120,000 clones, 80% to 95% of which are singletons. The sequences come from peripheral blood, collected in the third trimester of pregnancy. These receptors came from a female donor with multiple sclerosis, enrolled in a pregnancy study.

The rearrangement links TRBV2 to TRBJ2-2; 7 bases match TRBD1. The ends lost 7 bases at V and 6 bases at J; junction bases unmatched: 11. The germline CDR1 and CDR2 sequences are SNHLY and FYNNEI. This CDR3 comprises 15 residues. The CDR3 coding sequence is TGTGCCAGCAATGGTGGGGCAGGGGGTCCCGGGGAGCTGTTTTTT. This codes for CASNGGAGGPGELFF.

This clone was detected only once. The chain couples TRBV11-2 to TRBJ2-7, with 8 bases fitting TRBD1. V lost 2 bases to trimming and J lost 1 base; unmatched junction nucleotides: 7. Germline loops: CDR1 SGHAT, CDR2 FQNNGV. CDR3 length equals 16 residues. The CDR3 is CASSLPTGDFSYEQYF. In nucleotides, the CDR3 is TGTGCCAGCAGCTTACCGACAGGGGACTTTTCCTACGAGCAGTACTTC.

V is TRBV5-1 and J is TRBJ2-1; D is possibly TRBD2 (5 bases). Per the germline V gene, CDR1 is SGHRS and CDR2 is YFSETQ. V lost 4 bases and J lost 0, with 11 bases in between. The CDR3 sequence is 15 residues long. The DNA of the CDR3 is TGCGCCAGCAGCGCTTCGGGGAGCTCCTACAATGAGCAGTTCTTC. This encodes CASSASGSSYNEQFF.

The chain uses TRBV19 and TRBJ1-1; 8 bases are a match to TRBD1. The germline V gene has CDR1 LNHDA and CDR2 SQIVND (reference sequence). The J segment lost 3 bases and the V segment lost 5 bases, leaving 8 bases of the junction unmatched. The CDR3 loop spans 15 amino acids. The CDR3 protein is CASSRTGSLDTEAFF. The DNA of the CDR3 is TGTGCCAGTAGTCGGACAGGGTCCCTGGACACTGAAGCTTTCTTT.

The rearrangement links TRBV6-1 to TRBJ1-5, with D possibly TRBD1 on 6 matching bases. Germline values: CDR1 MNHNS, CDR2 SASEGT. The CDR3 is made up of 13 amino acids. Trimming took off 6 bases at V and 6 bases at J, with 12 bases between the two ends. CDR3 amino acids: CASSPGVSQPQHF. CDR3 nucleotide sequence: TGTGCCAGCAGCCCAGGGGTAAGTCAGCCCCAGCATTTT.

The gene calls are TRBV2 and TRBJ2-4; TRBD1 matches 8 bases. The CDR3 totals 16 residues. Unmatched junction bases numbered 7, after V lost 6 bases and J lost 0 bases. The germline CDR1 and CDR2 sequences are SNHLY and FYNNEI. The CDR3 loop reads CASSPTGALAKNIQYF. For the CDR3, the DNA is TGTGCCAGCAGCCCGACAGGGGCGCTAGCCAAAAACATTCAGTACTTC.

The chain uses TRBV28 and TRBJ1-5, with 9 positions matching TRBD1. V lost 5 bases, J lost 5 bases, and 7 bases stayed unmatched. Germline V gene lookup returns CDR1 MDHEN and CDR2 SYDVKM. The CDR3 consists of 15 residues. The CDR3 region has the DNA TGTGCCAGCAGTCGTACAGGGGGCCCTCATCAGCCCCAGCATTTT. Translated: CASSRTGGPHQPQHF.

The V gene is TRBV2, the J gene TRBJ2-7, with D tentatively TRBD2 (6 bases). The CDR3 totals 13 residues. Deletions cut 1 base from V and 5 bases from J, with 9 bases between. Per germline, CDR1 SNHLY and CDR2 FYNNEI. The CDR3: CASSEGEVNEQYF. The CDR3 bases are TGTGCCAGCAGTGAAGGGGAGGTTAACGAGCAGTACTTC.

The V and J genes are TRBV4-2 and TRBJ2-7; tentative D call: TRBD2 (6 bases). V lost 4 bases and J 2 bases, leaving 18 bases between the germline ends. CDR1 is LGHNA and CDR2 is YNFKEQ in the germline V gene. The CDR3 extends over 16 amino acids. DNA of the CDR3: TGTGCCAGCAGCCGGGGAGGAGGGAGGACCCCCTACGAGCAGTACTTC. It codes for CASSRGGGRTPYEQYF.

The rearrangement uses TRBV7-6 and TRBJ2-7, with D possibly TRBD1 on 5 matching bases. The germline V and J ends were trimmed by 5 bases and 0 bases, with 11 bases remaining between them. The CDR3 loop spans 14 amino acids. Germline-derived CDR1 and CDR2 are SGHVS and FNYEAQ. The CDR3: CASSLTDTSYEQYF. The CDR3 nucleotides are TGTGCCAGCAGCCTCACGGACACCTCCTACGAGCAGTACTTC.

The rearrangement joins TRBV5-4 to TRBJ2-5; D is possibly TRBD2 (6 bases). Trimming took off 0 bases at V and 12 bases at J, with 15 bases between the two ends. The CDR3 loop spans 13 amino acids. Germline V gene lookup returns CDR1 SGHNT and CDR2 YYREEE (reference sequence). This CDR3 is CASSLATGLGKYF. DNA of the CDR3: TGTGCCAGCAGCTTGGCCACGGGACTGGGAAAGTACTTC.

V gene TRBV27 combines with J gene TRBJ2-3; 11 nucleotides match TRBD2. The CDR3 loop spans 18 amino acids. The V gene's germline CDR1 is MNHEY and CDR2 SMNVEV (reference sequence). The trim removed 7 bases at V and 0 bases at J, leaving 12 bases unmatched. Here the CDR3 DNA reads TGTGCCAGCACCCTAATTGGGACTAGCGGCCCTAGCACAGATACGCAGTATTTT. Encoded protein: CASTLIGTSGPSTDTQYF.

V and J are TRBV9 and TRBJ1-1; tentative D call: TRBD1 (6 bases). V was clipped by 0 bases and J by 1 base, with 10 bases between them. Germline assignment: CDR1 SGDLS and CDR2 YYNGEE. The CDR3 length is 15 residues. The CDR3 here is CASSVDPTGNTEAFF. The CDR3 coding sequence is TGTGCCAGCAGCGTAGACCCGACAGGGAACACTGAAGCTTTCTTT.

The chain employs TRBV6-6 and TRBJ1-4, with 7 bases fitting TRBD1. Germline CDR1 is MNHNY and CDR2 is SVGAGI (reference sequence). This CDR3 spans 15 amino acids. The V and J ends lost 7 bases and 7 bases, in that order; junction bases with no gene match: 12. The CDR3 sequence: CASTRGRFPGEKLFF. The CDR3 nucleotides read TGTGCCAGCACAAGGGGGCGCTTCCCCGGTGAAAAACTGTTTTTT.